One and the same sample provided the 21 T cell receptor beta chains below, sequenced in a study of T cell clones after liver transplantation. Sequencing used immunoSEQ multiplex PCR; TCRdb keeps in-frame clones, though not all of them. The data hold about 120,000 clones, with 75% to 95% observed a single time. The source was CD4+ T cells from blood, collected 12 months after liver transplant. The receptors here all came from a human patient who received a liver transplant. Some T cells may be provided by the graft donor.

The J gene is TRBJ1-1, the V gene TRBV5-1; the match to TRBD1 covers 8 bases. CDR1 and CDR2 from the germline V gene are SGHRS and YFSETQ. The CDR3 consists of 14 residues. J lost 4 bases, V lost 3 bases, and 5 bases had no gene match. This chain's CDR3 is CASSSGQVGTEAFF. The CDR3 DNA sequence: TGCGCCAGCAGCTCGGGACAGGTGGGCACTGAAGCTTTCTTT. Based on the CDR3 plus reference TRBV5-1 and TRBJ1-1, the full variable domain is KAGVTQTPRYLIKTRGQQVTLSCSPISGHRSVSWYQQTPGQGLQFLFEYFSETQRNKGNFPGRFSGRQFSNSRSEMNVSTLELGDSALYLCASSSGQVGTEAFFGQGTRLTVV.

This clone occurred once. V usage is TRBV5-5 and J usage is TRBJ2-5; D is unresolved. Germline-derived CDR1 and CDR2 are SGHKS and YYEKEE (reference sequence). V lost 7 bases to trimming and J lost 5 bases, with 9 bases between them. The length of the CDR3 is 11 residues. CDR3 sequence (DNA): TGTGCCAGCTTCTTCGGGGAGACCCAGTACTTC. Its translation: CASFFGETQYF.

The CDR3 spells CASSRLNTEAFF. CDR3 in DNA: TGTGCCAGCAGTCGCCTAAACACTGAAGCTTTCTTT. This chain uses TRBV6-6 with TRBJ1-1; D call uncertain. Germline V gene data show CDR1 as MNHNY and CDR2 as SVGAGI (reference sequence). The length of the CDR3 is 12 residues. V lost 5 bases and J 2 bases, leaving 6 bases between the germline ends.

This clone appeared a single time. The gene calls are TRBV11-2 and TRBJ2-7, with D possibly being TRBD1 or TRBD2 (5 bases each). V was pared by 0 bases and J by 9 bases, with 15 bases between. CDR3 length: 14 residues. CDR1 is SGHAT and CDR2 is FQNNGV in the germline V gene. In nucleotides, the CDR3 is TGTGCCAGCAGCTTAGATTTGGGACCCGGGGTGCAGTACTTC. Protein: CASSLDLGPGVQYF.

The chain recombines TRBV7-6 with TRBJ2-2, with no clear D. There are 13 residues in the CDR3. Deletions cut 0 bases from V and 4 bases from J, with 3 bases between. Germline CDR1 reads SGHVS; CDR2 reads FNYEAQ. CDR3 DNA sequence: TGTGCCAGCAGCTTAGCCCTCACCGGGGAGCTGTTTTTT. As protein: CASSLALTGELFF.

V is TRBV7-6 and J is TRBJ2-3; D gene uncertain. The CDR3 length is 18 residues. V was trimmed by 4 bases and J by 2 bases, leaving 22 bases between them. The germline CDR1 and CDR2 sequences are SGHVS and FNYEAQ. For the CDR3, the DNA is TGTGCCAGCAGCTCCCTGCGTTGGTCTAACCTTTTCACAGATACGCAGTATTTT. Translating gives CASSSLRWSNLFTDTQYF. The full variable domain, its missing parts supplied by reference TRBV7-6 and TRBJ2-3, is GAGVSQSPRYKVTKRGQDVALRCDPISGHVSLYWYRQALGQGPEFLTYFNYEAQQDKSGLPNDRFSAERPEGSISTLTIQRTEQRDSAMYRCASSSLRWSNLFTDTQYFGPGTRLTVL.

This chain joins TRBV21-1 and TRBJ2-3; the DNA was not used to check the table's D call, TRBD1. TRBV21-1 is recorded as a pseudogene. This CDR3 spans 16 amino acids. CDR3 nucleotides: TGTGCCAGCAGCCCGGGTCCGGGACAGGGACCAGATACGCAGTATTTT. Protein: CASSPGPGQGPDTQYF.

The CDR3 bases are TGTGCCAGCTCACCCGGCCCGTCGGGAGGGAACACTGAAGCTTTCTTT. Translated, it gives CASSPGPSGGNTEAFF. The chain links TRBV18 to TRBJ1-1; D unresolved. The CDR3 consists of 16 residues. CDR1 and CDR2 from the germline V gene are KGHSH and LQKENI. Between the trimmed V and J ends, which lost 3 bases and 1 base, there was a span of 15 bases.

The chain has TRBV12-2 and TRBJ2-7; the D call of TRBD2 is as the table states it, not checked on the DNA. TRBV12-2 is deemed a pseudogene. This CDR3 has 15 residues. The CDR3 sequence is CASRLPLAGAYEQYF. The CDR3 DNA follows: TGTGCAAGTCGCCTCCCACTAGCGGGAGCATACGAGCAGTACTTC.

V usage is TRBV7-2 and J usage is TRBJ2-7; possible D gene TRBD1, 6 bases. The CDR3 spans 13 residues. Germline CDR1 SGHTA, CDR2 FQGNSA. V dropped 5 bases and J dropped 6 bases, with 14 bases sitting between them. The CDR3 DNA reads TGTGCCAGCAGCCCTATCACAGGGTCCGAGCAGTACTTC. As protein: CASSPITGSEQYF.

The gene calls are TRBV5-4 and TRBJ2-7, with 8 bases that match TRBD2. The CDR3 runs 14 residues. In germline, CDR1 is SGHNT, CDR2 YYREEE (reference sequence). The ends lost 10 bases at V and 5 bases at J; junction bases unmatched: 14. The CDR3 DNA is TGTGCCGTTTCGGACAGCGGGAGCACCAACGAGCAGTACTTC. This encodes CAVSDSGSTNEQYF.

This clone was found a few times. The V and J genes are TRBV30 and TRBJ1-5, with D tentatively TRBD1 (6 bases). From germline, CDR1 is GTSNPN and CDR2 SVGIG (reference sequence). The CDR3 contains 15 residues. V gave up 3 bases and J gave up 1 base, with 13 bases separating them. The CDR3: CAWSARGTSNQPQHF. DNA of the CDR3: TGTGCCTGGAGCGCAAGAGGGACAAGCAATCAGCCCCAGCATTTT. The variable domain in full, with the rest retrieved from reference TRBV30 and TRBJ1-5, is SQTIHQWPATLVQPVGSPLSLECTVEGTSNPNLYWYRQAAGRGLQLLFYSVGIGQISSEVPQNLSASRPQDRQFILSSKKLLLSDSGFYLCAWSARGTSNQPQHFGDGTRLSIL.

The chain combines TRBV27 with TRBJ2-5; TRBD2 matches 11 bases. Germline V gene data show CDR1 as MNHEY and CDR2 as SMNVEV (reference sequence). The CDR3 is 16 residues long. Trimming cost V 5 bases and J 1 base; bases outside gene matches: 6. As DNA, the CDR3 is TGTGCCAGCAGTACAACTAGCGGGGGCCTCCAAGAGACCCAGTACTTC. Translation: CASSTTSGGLQETQYF.

V usage is TRBV5-1 and J usage is TRBJ2-1, with D unclear. Germline V lookup: CDR1 SGHRS, CDR2 YFSETQ. V dropped 2 bases and J dropped 9 bases, with 12 bases sitting between them. The CDR3 is 13 amino acids. This CDR3 reads CASSFTFGVEQFF. The CDR3 DNA reads as TGCGCCAGCAGCTTCACCTTTGGGGTTGAGCAGTTCTTC.

The genes are TRBV20-1 and TRBJ2-1; 8 bases map to TRBD2. V lost 2 bases to trimming and J lost 14 bases; unmatched junction nucleotides: 5. Germline-derived CDR1 and CDR2 are DFQATT and SNEGSKA (reference sequence). The CDR3 loop spans 11 amino acids. CDR3 sequence (DNA): TGCAGTGCTAGAAACCTGCGGGAGGAGTTCTTC. Translation gives CSARNLREEFF.

The chain is built from TRBV18 and TRBJ2-7, with D possibly being TRBD1 (5 bases). The V end lost 4 bases, the J end lost 6 bases, and 16 bases lay between the germline ends. The CDR3 totals 14 residues. Germline V CDR1 and CDR2: KGHSH, LQKENI. The chain's CDR3 is CASSLLLRVGEQYF. DNA of the CDR3: TGTGCCAGCTCACTTTTACTCAGGGTAGGCGAGCAGTACTTC.

The chain has TRBV10-3 and TRBJ1-1; a weak D match, TRBD1 (5 bases). This CDR3 region has 12 residues. Per germline, CDR1 ENHRY and CDR2 SYGVKD. Trimming cost V 0 bases and J 9 bases, with 8 bases left between them. This CDR3 reads CAISESGLKAFF. Here the CDR3 DNA reads TGTGCCATCAGTGAGTCGGGACTTAAAGCTTTCTTT.

On this clone: Other DNA sequences within the sample encode an identical CDR3. The chain uses TRBV6-5 and TRBJ1-1, with no clear D. The germline V and J ends were trimmed by 4 bases and 8 bases, with 8 bases remaining between them. Germline V lookup: CDR1 MNHEY, CDR2 SVGAGI. The CDR3 spans 11 residues. CDR3 protein: CASSSRAEAFF. The CDR3 DNA reads TGTGCCAGCAGTTCCCGAGCCGAAGCTTTCTTT.

The chain is built from TRBV7-2 and TRBJ2-7; 9 bases are a match to TRBD1. CDR3 length equals 17 residues. Germline V CDR1 and CDR2: SGHTA, FQGNSA. After removal of 0 bases from V and 0 bases from J, the junction contained 6 bases not matched to a gene. CDR3 coding DNA: TGTGCCAGCAGCTTAGCGATCCCGACAGGGGGCTCCTACGAGCAGTACTTC. Translated, it gives CASSLAIPTGGSYEQYF.

The gene calls are TRBV6-5 and TRBJ1-4; D not certain. Per the germline V gene, CDR1 is MNHEY and CDR2 is SVGAGI. CDR3 length: 15 residues. Trimming shortened V by 4 bases and J by 7 bases, and 16 bases separated the two germline ends. The CDR3 loop reads CASSSLEQWGEKLFF. DNA of the CDR3: TGTGCCAGCAGTTCCCTGGAACAATGGGGTGAAAAACTGTTTTTT.

The chain links TRBV5-1 to TRBJ1-1; D ambiguous. The V and J ends lost 6 bases and 5 bases respectively, with 8 bases between them. CDR3 size: 11 residues. CDR1 SGHRS and CDR2 YFSETQ come from the germline V gene. CDR3 nucleotide sequence: TGCGCCAGCATTGGGGATACTGAAGCTTTCTTT. Translation gives CASIGDTEAFF.